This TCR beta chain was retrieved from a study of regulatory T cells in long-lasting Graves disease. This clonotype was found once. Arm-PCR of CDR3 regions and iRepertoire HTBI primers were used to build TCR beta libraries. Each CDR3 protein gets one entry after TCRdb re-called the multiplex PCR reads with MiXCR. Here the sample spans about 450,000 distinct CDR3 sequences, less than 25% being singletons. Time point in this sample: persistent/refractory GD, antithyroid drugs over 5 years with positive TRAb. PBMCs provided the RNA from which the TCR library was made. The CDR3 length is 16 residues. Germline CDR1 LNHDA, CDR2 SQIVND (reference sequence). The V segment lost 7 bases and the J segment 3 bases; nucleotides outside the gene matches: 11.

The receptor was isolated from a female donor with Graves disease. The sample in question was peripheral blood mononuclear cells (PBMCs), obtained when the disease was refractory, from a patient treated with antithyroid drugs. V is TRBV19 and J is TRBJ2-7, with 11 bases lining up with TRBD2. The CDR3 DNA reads TGTGCCAGTACGCCATCCGGGACTAGCGGAAGCTACGAGCAGTACTTC. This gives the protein CASTPSGTSGSYEQYF.